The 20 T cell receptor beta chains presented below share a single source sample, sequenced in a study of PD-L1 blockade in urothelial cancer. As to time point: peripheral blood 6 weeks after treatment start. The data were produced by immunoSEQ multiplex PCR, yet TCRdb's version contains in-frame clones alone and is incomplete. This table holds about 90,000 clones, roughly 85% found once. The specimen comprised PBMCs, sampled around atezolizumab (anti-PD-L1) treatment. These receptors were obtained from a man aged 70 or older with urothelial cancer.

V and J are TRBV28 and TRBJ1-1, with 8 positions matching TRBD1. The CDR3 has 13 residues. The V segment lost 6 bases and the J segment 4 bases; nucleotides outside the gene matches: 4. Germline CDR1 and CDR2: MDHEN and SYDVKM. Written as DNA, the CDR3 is TGTGCCAGCAGGACAGGGGCGGCCACTGAAGCTTTCTTT. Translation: CASRTGAATEAFF.

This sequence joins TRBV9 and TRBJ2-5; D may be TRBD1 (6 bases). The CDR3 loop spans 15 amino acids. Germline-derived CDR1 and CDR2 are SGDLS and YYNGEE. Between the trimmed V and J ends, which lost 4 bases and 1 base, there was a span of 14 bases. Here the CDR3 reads CASSPRTASQETQYF. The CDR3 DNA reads TGTGCCAGCAGCCCTAGGACAGCTAGCCAAGAGACCCAGTACTTC. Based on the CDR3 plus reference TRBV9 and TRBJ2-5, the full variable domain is DSGVTQTPKHLITATGQRVTLRCSPRSGDLSVYWYQQSLDQGLQFLIQYYNGEERAKGNILERFSAQQFPDLHSELNLSSLELGDSALYFCASSPRTASQETQYFGPGTRLLVL.

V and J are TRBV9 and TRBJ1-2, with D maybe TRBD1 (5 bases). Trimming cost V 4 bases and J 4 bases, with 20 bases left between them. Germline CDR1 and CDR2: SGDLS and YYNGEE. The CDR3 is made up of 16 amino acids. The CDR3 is CASSPRLGGRTYGYTF. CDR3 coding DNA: TGTGCCAGCAGCCCTCGATTGGGGGGTCGCACCTATGGCTACACCTTC.

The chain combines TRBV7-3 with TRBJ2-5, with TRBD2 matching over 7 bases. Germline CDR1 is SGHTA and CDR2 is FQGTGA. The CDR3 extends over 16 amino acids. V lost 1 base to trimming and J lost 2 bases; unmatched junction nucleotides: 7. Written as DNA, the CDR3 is TGTGCCAGCAGCTTAAGAGGCGGGGGAGGGCAAGAGACCCAGTACTTC. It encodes CASSLRGGGGQETQYF.

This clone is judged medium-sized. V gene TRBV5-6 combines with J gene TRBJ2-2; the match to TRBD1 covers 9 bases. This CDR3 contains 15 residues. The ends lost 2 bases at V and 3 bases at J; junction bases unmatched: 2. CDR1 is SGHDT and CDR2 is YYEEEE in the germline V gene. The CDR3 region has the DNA TGTGCCAGCAGCTTCGGGACAGGGCACACCGGGGAGCTGTTTTTT. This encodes CASSFGTGHTGELFF.

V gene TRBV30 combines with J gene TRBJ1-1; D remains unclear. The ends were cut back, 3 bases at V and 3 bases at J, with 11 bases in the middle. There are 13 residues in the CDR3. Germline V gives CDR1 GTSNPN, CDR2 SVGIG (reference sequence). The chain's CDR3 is CAWSRESDTEAFF. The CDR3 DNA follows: TGTGCCTGGAGCCGGGAAAGTGACACTGAAGCTTTCTTT.

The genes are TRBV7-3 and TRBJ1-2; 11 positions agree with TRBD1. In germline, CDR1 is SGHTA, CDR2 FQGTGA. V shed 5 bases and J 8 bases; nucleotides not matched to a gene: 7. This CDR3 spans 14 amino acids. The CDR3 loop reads CASSPTGQGEGYTF. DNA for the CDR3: TGTGCCAGCAGCCCGACGGGACAGGGGGAAGGCTACACCTTC.

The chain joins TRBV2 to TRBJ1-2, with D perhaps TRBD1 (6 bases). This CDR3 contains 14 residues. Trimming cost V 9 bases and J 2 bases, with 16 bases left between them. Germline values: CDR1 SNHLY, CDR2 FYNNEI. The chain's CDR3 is CASTRTVTNYGYTF. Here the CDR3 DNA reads TGTGCCAGTACTCGGACAGTGACCAACTATGGCTACACCTTC.

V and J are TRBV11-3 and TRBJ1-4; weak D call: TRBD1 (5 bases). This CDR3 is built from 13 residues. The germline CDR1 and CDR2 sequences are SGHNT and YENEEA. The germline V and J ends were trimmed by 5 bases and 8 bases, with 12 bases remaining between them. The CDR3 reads CASSQGRREKLFF. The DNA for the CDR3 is TGTGCCAGCAGCCAGGGTCGGAGAGAAAAACTGTTTTTT.

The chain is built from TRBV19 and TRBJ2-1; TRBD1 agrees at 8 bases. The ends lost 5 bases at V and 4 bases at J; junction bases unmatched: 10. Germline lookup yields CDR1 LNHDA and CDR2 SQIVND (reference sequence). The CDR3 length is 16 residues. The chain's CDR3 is CASSPFRQGKYNEQFF. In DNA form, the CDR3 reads TGTGCCAGTAGTCCGTTTAGACAGGGGAAATACAATGAGCAGTTCTTC. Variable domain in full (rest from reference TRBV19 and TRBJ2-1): DGGITQSPKYLFRKEGQNVTLSCEQNLNHDAMYWYRQDPGQGLRLIYYSQIVNDFQKGDIAEGYSVSREKKESFPLTVTSAQKNPTAFYLCASSPFRQGKYNEQFFGPGTRLTVL.

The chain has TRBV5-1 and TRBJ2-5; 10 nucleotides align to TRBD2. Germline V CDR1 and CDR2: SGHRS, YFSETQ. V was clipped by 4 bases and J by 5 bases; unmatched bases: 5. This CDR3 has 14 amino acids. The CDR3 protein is CASSPLAGAETQYF. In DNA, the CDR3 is TGCGCCAGCAGCCCTCTAGCGGGAGCGGAGACCCAGTACTTC.

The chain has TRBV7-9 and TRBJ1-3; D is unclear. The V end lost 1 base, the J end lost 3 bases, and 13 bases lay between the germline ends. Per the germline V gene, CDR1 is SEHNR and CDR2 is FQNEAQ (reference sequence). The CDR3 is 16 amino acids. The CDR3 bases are TGTGCCAGCAGCTTAGGGAGATCTCCCGATGGAAACACCATATATTTT. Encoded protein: CASSLGRSPDGNTIYF.

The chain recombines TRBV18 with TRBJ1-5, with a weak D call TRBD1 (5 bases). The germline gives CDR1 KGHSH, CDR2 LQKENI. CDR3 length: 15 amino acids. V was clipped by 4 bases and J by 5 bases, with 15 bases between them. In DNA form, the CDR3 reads TGTGCCAGCTCACAGGGGTCCGGAGTCTATCAGCCCCAGCATTTT. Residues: CASSQGSGVYQPQHF.

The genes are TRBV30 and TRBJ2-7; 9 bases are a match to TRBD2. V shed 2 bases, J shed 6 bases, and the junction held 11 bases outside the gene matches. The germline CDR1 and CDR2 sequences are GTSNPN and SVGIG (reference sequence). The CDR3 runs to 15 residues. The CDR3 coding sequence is TGTGCCTGGAGTCCTGGACTAGCGAGTCTCCGCGAGCAGTACTTC. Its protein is CAWSPGLASLREQYF.

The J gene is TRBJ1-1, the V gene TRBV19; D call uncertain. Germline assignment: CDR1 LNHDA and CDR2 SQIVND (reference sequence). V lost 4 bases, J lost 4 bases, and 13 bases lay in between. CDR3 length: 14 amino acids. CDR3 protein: CASSTRGAATEAFF. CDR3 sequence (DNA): TGTGCCAGTAGTACACGTGGCGCGGCCACTGAAGCTTTCTTT.

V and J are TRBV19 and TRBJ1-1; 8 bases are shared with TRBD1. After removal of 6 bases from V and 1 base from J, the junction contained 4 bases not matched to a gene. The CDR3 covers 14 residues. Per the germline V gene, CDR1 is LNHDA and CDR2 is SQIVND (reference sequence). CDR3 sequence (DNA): TGTGCCAGTAGATCCGGGACAGGGAACACTGAAGCTTTCTTT. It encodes CASRSGTGNTEAFF.

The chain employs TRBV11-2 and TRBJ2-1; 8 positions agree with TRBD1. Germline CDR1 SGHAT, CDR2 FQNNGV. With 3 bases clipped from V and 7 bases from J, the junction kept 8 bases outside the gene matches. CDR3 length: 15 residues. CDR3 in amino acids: CASSFDRGAGNEQFF. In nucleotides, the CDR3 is TGTGCCAGCAGCTTTGACAGGGGCGCAGGGAATGAGCAGTTCTTC.

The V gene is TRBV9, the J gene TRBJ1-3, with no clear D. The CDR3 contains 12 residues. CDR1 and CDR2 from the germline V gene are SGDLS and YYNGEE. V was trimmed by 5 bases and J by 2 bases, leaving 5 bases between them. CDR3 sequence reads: CASRGTGNTIYF. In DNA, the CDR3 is TGTGCCAGCAGGGGCACTGGAAACACCATATATTTT.

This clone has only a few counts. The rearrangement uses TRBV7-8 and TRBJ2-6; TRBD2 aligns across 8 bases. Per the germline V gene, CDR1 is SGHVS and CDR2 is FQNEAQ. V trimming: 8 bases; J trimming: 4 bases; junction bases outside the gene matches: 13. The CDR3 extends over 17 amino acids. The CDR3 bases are TGTGCCAGCTTCCCGGGGGGGCGAGGACTGGGGGCCAACGTCCTGACTTTC. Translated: CASFPGGRGLGANVLTF.

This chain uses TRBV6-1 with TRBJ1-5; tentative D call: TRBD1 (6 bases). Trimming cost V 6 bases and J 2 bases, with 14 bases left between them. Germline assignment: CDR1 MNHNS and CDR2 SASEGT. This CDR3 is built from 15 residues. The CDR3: CASSSGGAGNQPQHF. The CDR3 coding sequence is TGTGCCAGCAGCTCGGGGGGCGCGGGCAATCAGCCCCAGCATTTT.